This TCR beta chain was recorded in a study of blood T cell repertoires in COVID-19. Assay: immunoSEQ multiplex PCR; the TCRdb copy retains only in-frame clones and omits some. This repertoire shows a few hundred thousand clones, around 87% found once; its top ten account for roughly 2%. This clone was seen once. The CDR3 length is 12 residues. Between the trimmed V and J ends, which lost 5 bases and 4 bases, there was a span of 8 bases. CDR1 and CDR2 (germline): SGHAT, FQNNGV. This receptor was obtained from a woman aged 45-59 years who had recovered from COVID-19. This chain connects TRBV11-2 to TRBJ1-2, with unresolved D. Material for sequencing was peripheral blood. CDR3 sequence: CASSVSPYGYTF. CDR3 coding DNA: TGTGCCAGCAGCGTCTCCCCCTATGGCTACACCTTC.